This TCR beta chain originates from a study of T cell repertoires in cytomegalovirus infection. Study as a whole: Indications came from public TCR beta signatures; they pointed to CMV infection and to a matching HLA type.

TCRdb re-derived calls from the reads in MiXCR, one entry per CDR3 protein. The sample lists roughly 600,000 distinct CDR3 sequences, roughly 24% occurring once. This clonotype was seen at least ten times. Antigen specificity is unknown. Study-wide results and caveats: HLA-C-restricted CMV clonotypes gave the most frequent clonotype in two of eight donors.

Germline trimming cut 2 bases from V and 7 bases from J; bases unmatched to any gene: 14. Germline loops: CDR1 SGHTA, CDR2 FQGNSA. This CDR3 has 17 residues. What was sequenced was CD8+ T cells from PBMCs. The V and J genes are TRBV7-2 and TRBJ2-5, with 9 positions matching TRBD1. The sequence came from a human donor in good health (CMV status not recorded). Some clones in this sample may be carry-over from other donors' samples. The CDR3 loop is CASSLHPPGQGPGTQYF. DNA of the CDR3: TGTGCCAGCAGCTTACATCCCCCGGGACAGGGACCCGGGACCCAGTACTTC.